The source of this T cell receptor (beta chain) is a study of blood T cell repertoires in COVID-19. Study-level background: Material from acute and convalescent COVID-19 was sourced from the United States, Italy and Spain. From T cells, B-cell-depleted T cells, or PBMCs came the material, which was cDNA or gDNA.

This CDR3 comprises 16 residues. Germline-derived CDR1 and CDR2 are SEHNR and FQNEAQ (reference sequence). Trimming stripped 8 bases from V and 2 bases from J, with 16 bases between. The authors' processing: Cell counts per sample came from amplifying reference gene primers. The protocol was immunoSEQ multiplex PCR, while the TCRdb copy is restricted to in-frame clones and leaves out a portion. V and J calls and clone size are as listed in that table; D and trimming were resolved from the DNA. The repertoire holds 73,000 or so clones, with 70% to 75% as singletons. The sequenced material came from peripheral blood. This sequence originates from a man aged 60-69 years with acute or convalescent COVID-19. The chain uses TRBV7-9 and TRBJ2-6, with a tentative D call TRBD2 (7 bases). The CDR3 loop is CASSGAGVPGANVLTF. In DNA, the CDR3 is TGTGCCAGCTCGGGGGCGGGGGTCCCTGGGGCCAACGTCCTGACTTTC.